These 3 T cell receptor beta chains originate from one sample sequenced in a study of blood T cell repertoires in COVID-19. Using immunoSEQ multiplex PCR, the repertoire was profiled, and TCRdb retains in-frame clones only, with some absent. Seen here are roughly 200,000 clones, 65% to 85% observed once, and the top ten hold roughly 30%. Sequencing was carried out using peripheral blood. Receptors were obtained from a man in his forties or fifties with acute or convalescent COVID-19.

This clone was seen a few times. The chain uses TRBV9 and TRBJ2-3, with TRBD2 matching 12 bases. Germline CDR1 SGDLS, CDR2 YYNGEE. The CDR3 runs to 16 residues. V was pared by 3 bases and J by 4 bases, with 6 bases of the junction left unmatched. For the CDR3, the DNA is TGTGCCAGCAGCGCCGACCTAGCGGGAGGGCCAGATACGCAGTATTTT. Its translation: CASSADLAGGPDTQYF.

The chain couples TRBV27 to TRBJ2-1; 10 bases fit TRBD2. CDR3 size: 17 residues. Germline trimming cut 4 bases from V and 5 bases from J; bases unmatched to any gene: 11. Germline CDR1 MNHEY, CDR2 SMNVEV (reference sequence). CDR3: CASSYLTTSGWNNEQFF. CDR3 bases: TGTGCCAGCAGTTACCTCACGACTAGCGGGTGGAACAATGAGCAGTTCTTC.

With regard to this clone: At the DNA level, this CDR3 is encoded by other sequences in the same sample as well. The rearrangement uses TRBV27 and TRBJ1-1, with TRBD1 matching over 7 bases. Per the germline V gene, CDR1 is MNHEY and CDR2 is SMNVEV (reference sequence). The V and J ends lost 2 bases and 3 bases, in that order; junction bases with no gene match: 6. CDR3 length: 15 residues. CDR3: CASSLRSRGDTEAFF. The CDR3 coding sequence is TGTGCCAGCAGTTTAAGGTCCAGGGGGGACACTGAAGCTTTCTTT.